A selection of T cell receptor beta chains follows, all from one sample in a study of T cells in Graves' hyperthyroidism and ophthalmopathy. TCRdb ran MiXCR on the multiplex PCR reads and lists one entry per CDR3 protein. This table holds about 590,000 distinct CDR3 sequences, 15% to 19% found once. The sequencing sample was made of blood. These receptors were collected from a woman under 40 with Graves' hyperthyroidism. The CDR3 runs from the conserved cysteine through the conserved F or W. A D gene is named only where the DNA matches it firmly. Clone size appears in some rows only: once, few, many, or a class for an expanded clone.

j_gene: TRBJ2-7; v_gene: TRBV5-1; abundance: .; d_gene: TRBD1; CDR3aa: CTSKRDSPYEQYF; CDR3nt: TGCACCAGCAAGAGGGACAGCCCCTACGAGCAGTACTTC
j_gene: TRBJ1-1; v_gene: TRBV5-1; abundance: many; d_gene: .; CDR3aa: CASSLDGSEAFF; CDR3nt: TGCGCCAGCAGCTTGGACGGCTCTGAAGCTTTCTTT
j_gene: TRBJ2-2; v_gene: TRBV3-1; abundance: few; d_gene: TRBD1; CDR3aa: CASSLSPGQMNTGELFF; CDR3nt: TGTGCCAGCAGCCTAAGTCCGGGACAGATGAACACCGGGGAGCTGTTTTTT
j_gene: TRBJ1-1; v_gene: TRBV6-1; abundance: many; d_gene: TRBD1; CDR3aa: CASRFYRGSGTEAFF; CDR3nt: TGTGCCAGCCGTTTTTACAGGGGGTCGGGGACTGAAGCTTTCTTT
j_gene: TRBJ2-7; v_gene: TRBV27; abundance: many; d_gene: .; CDR3aa: CASSLSSRGDEQYF; CDR3nt: TGTGCCAGCAGTTTATCTTCCCGTGGAGACGAGCAGTACTTC
j_gene: TRBJ2-7; v_gene: TRBV2; abundance: many; d_gene: TRBD1; CDR3aa: CASGPGQGSYEQYF; CDR3nt: TGTGCCAGCGGACCGGGACAGGGTTCCTACGAGCAGTACTTC
j_gene: TRBJ2-1; v_gene: TRBV7-2; abundance: many; d_gene: .; CDR3aa: CASSLALAEPHNEQFF; CDR3nt: TGTGCCAGCAGCTTAGCCTTAGCGGAGCCACACAATGAGCAGTTCTTC
j_gene: TRBJ2-1; v_gene: TRBV6-1; abundance: .; d_gene: .; CDR3aa: CASSLDDGDEQFF; CDR3nt: TGTGCCAGCTCCCTGGATGATGGTGATGAGCAGTTCTTC
j_gene: TRBJ2-7; v_gene: TRBV18; abundance: many; d_gene: .; CDR3aa: CASSPSLAEPYEQYF; CDR3nt: TGTGCCAGCTCACCATCGTTGGCAGAACCCTACGAGCAGTACTTC
j_gene: TRBJ1-2; v_gene: TRBV20-1; abundance: few; d_gene: .; CDR3aa: CSAVRPGEYGYTF; CDR3nt: TGCAGTGCCGTCAGACCGGGGGAGTATGGCTACACCTTC
j_gene: TRBJ1-2; v_gene: TRBV2; abundance: many; d_gene: .; CDR3aa: CASRGDLAGYTF; CDR3nt: TGTGCCAGCAGGGGTGACTTAGCTGGCTACACCTTC
j_gene: TRBJ2-5; v_gene: TRBV18; abundance: .; d_gene: TRBD1; CDR3aa: CASSPRTGEQETQYF; CDR3nt: TGTGCCAGCTCACCCCGGACAGGGGAACAAGAGACCCAGTACTTC
j_gene: TRBJ2-1; v_gene: TRBV30; abundance: .; d_gene: TRBD1; CDR3aa: CALSDRRNEQFF; CDR3nt: TGTGCCTTATCGGACAGGCGGAATGAGCAGTTCTTC
j_gene: TRBJ2-2; v_gene: TRBV3-1; abundance: .; d_gene: .; CDR3aa: CASSQLENGELFF; CDR3nt: TGTGCCAGCAGCCAACTGGAGAATGGGGAGCTGTTTTTT
j_gene: TRBJ1-3; v_gene: TRBV12-3/TRBV12-4; abundance: few; d_gene: .; CDR3aa: CASSLRGGSRAGNTIYF; CDR3nt: TGTGCCAGCAGTTTACGGGGGGGGAGTCGCGCCGGAAACACCATATATTTT
j_gene: TRBJ2-4; v_gene: TRBV20-1; abundance: many; d_gene: TRBD2; CDR3aa: CSATLAGGGRAKNIQYF; CDR3nt: TGCAGTGCTACCCTAGCGGGAGGGGGGCGAGCCAAAAACATTCAGTACTTC
j_gene: TRBJ1-5; v_gene: TRBV2; abundance: many; d_gene: .; CDR3aa: CASSPGDSNQPQHF; CDR3nt: TGTGCCAGCAGTCCAGGGGATAGCAATCAGCCCCAGCATTTT
j_gene: TRBJ2-7; v_gene: TRBV28; abundance: many; d_gene: .; CDR3aa: CASSLGSLLAPTETTYEQYF; CDR3nt: TGTGCCAGCAGTTTAGGGTCCCTTCTAGCGCCGACCGAAACAACCTACGAGCAGTACTTC
j_gene: TRBJ2-7; v_gene: TRBV2; abundance: many; d_gene: .; CDR3aa: CASKEVAGGGGEQYF; CDR3nt: TGTGCCAGCAAAGAGGTGGCAGGGGGCGGGGGGGAGCAGTACTTC
j_gene: TRBJ2-5; v_gene: TRBV3-1; abundance: many; d_gene: TRBD1; CDR3aa: CASSQYWATGEETQYF; CDR3nt: TGTGCCAGCAGCCAATACTGGGCGACAGGGGAAGAGACCCAGTACTTC
j_gene: TRBJ2-1; v_gene: TRBV7-9; abundance: .; d_gene: TRBD2; CDR3aa: CASSLLAGVEYEQFF; CDR3nt: TGTGCCAGCAGCTTATTAGCGGGAGTCGAGTATGAGCAGTTCTTC
j_gene: TRBJ2-7; v_gene: TRBV11-2; abundance: .; d_gene: TRBD2; CDR3aa: CAKTGTSRYEQYF; CDR3nt: TGTGCCAAAACCGGGACTAGCCGTTACGAGCAGTACTTC
j_gene: TRBJ2-2; v_gene: TRBV5-1; abundance: .; d_gene: .; CDR3aa: CASSIGMGNIGRELFF; CDR3nt: TGCGCCAGCAGCATAGGGATGGGTAACATTGGCCGGGAGCTGTTTTTT
j_gene: TRBJ2-7; v_gene: TRBV9; abundance: .; d_gene: TRBD2; CDR3aa: CASSPRGRSSGEQYF; CDR3nt: TGTGCCAGCAGCCCTAGAGGGAGAAGTAGCGGGGAGCAGTACTTC
j_gene: TRBJ1-2; v_gene: TRBV5-4; abundance: many; d_gene: .; CDR3aa: CASSLVGQGYGYTF; CDR3nt: TGTGCCAGCAGCTTGGTGGGTCAGGGCTATGGCTACACCTTC
j_gene: TRBJ2-3; v_gene: TRBV7-2; abundance: many; d_gene: TRBD1; CDR3aa: CASSLLYVGTGLDTQYF; CDR3nt: TGTGCCAGCAGCTTATTGTATGTTGGGACAGGGTTAGATACGCAGTATTTT
j_gene: TRBJ1-1; v_gene: TRBV29-1; abundance: .; d_gene: .; CDR3aa: CSVGDTEAFF; CDR3nt: TGCAGCGTAGGGGACACTGAAGCTTTCTTT
j_gene: TRBJ2-7; v_gene: TRBV12-3/TRBV12-4; abundance: few; d_gene: .; CDR3aa: CTSIRDSKFSSYEQYF; CDR3nt: TGTACCAGCATCCGGGACTCTAAGTTTAGCTCCTACGAGCAGTACTTC
j_gene: TRBJ1-5; v_gene: TRBV19; abundance: .; d_gene: .; CDR3aa: CASGKGGWRSNQPQHF; CDR3nt: TGTGCCAGTGGCAAGGGAGGATGGCGGAGCAATCAGCCCCAGCATTTT
j_gene: TRBJ2-1; v_gene: TRBV24-1; abundance: .; d_gene: .; CDR3aa: CATSTANSYNEQFF; CDR3nt: TGTGCCACCTCCACGGCGAACTCCTACAATGAGCAGTTCTTC
j_gene: TRBJ2-1; v_gene: TRBV24-1; abundance: few; d_gene: TRBD2; CDR3aa: CATSGTGTSGRVHYNEQFF; CDR3nt: TGTGCCACCAGCGGTACTGGGACTAGCGGGAGGGTGCACTACAATGAGCAGTTCTTC
j_gene: TRBJ2-1; v_gene: TRBV20-1; abundance: many; d_gene: TRBD1; CDR3aa: CSARDSETGFLGYNEQFF; CDR3nt: TGCAGTGCTAGAGATAGCGAGACAGGGTTTTTGGGCTACAATGAGCAGTTCTTC
j_gene: TRBJ2-1; v_gene: TRBV30; abundance: many; d_gene: .; CDR3aa: CAWSVGAASAKRGEQFF; CDR3nt: TGTGCCTGGAGTGTAGGAGCTGCTAGCGCGAAACGGGGTGAGCAGTTCTTC
j_gene: TRBJ1-1; v_gene: TRBV2; abundance: many; d_gene: .; CDR3aa: CASSERPEAFF; CDR3nt: TGTGCCAGCAGTGAACGGCCTGAAGCTTTCTTT
j_gene: TRBJ1-1; v_gene: TRBV6-4; abundance: .; d_gene: .; CDR3aa: CASSVKADTEAFF; CDR3nt: TGTGCCAGCAGTGTTAAGGCGGACACTGAAGCTTTCTTT
j_gene: TRBJ2-1; v_gene: TRBV19; abundance: .; d_gene: .; CDR3aa: CATRVGYNEQFF; CDR3nt: TGTGCCACCCGCGTGGGCTACAATGAGCAGTTCTTC
j_gene: TRBJ1-5; v_gene: TRBV28; abundance: many; d_gene: .; CDR3aa: CASFFGAGNQPQHF; CDR3nt: TGTGCCAGCTTCTTCGGGGCGGGCAATCAGCCCCAGCATTTT
j_gene: TRBJ2-1; v_gene: TRBV19; abundance: few; d_gene: TRBD2; CDR3aa: CASSARTSGRTNEQFF; CDR3nt: TGTGCCAGTAGTGCCCGGACTAGCGGGAGGACCAATGAGCAGTTCTTC
j_gene: TRBJ2-7; v_gene: TRBV6-1; abundance: .; d_gene: TRBD2; CDR3aa: CASSRTSNYEQYF; CDR3nt: TGTGCCAGCAGTCGGACTAGTAACTACGAGCAGTACTTC
j_gene: TRBJ2-5; v_gene: TRBV19; abundance: .; d_gene: .; CDR3aa: CASSKTGHNAWTQYF; CDR3nt: TGTGCCAGTAGTAAGACGGGACACAATGCGTGGACCCAGTACTTC
j_gene: TRBJ2-2; v_gene: TRBV6-1; abundance: many; d_gene: TRBD1; CDR3aa: CASKGGRTGDTGELFF; CDR3nt: TGTGCCAGCAAGGGGGGCCGGACAGGGGACACCGGGGAGCTGTTTTTT
j_gene: TRBJ2-1; v_gene: TRBV10-3; abundance: .; d_gene: TRBD2; CDR3aa: CAISGHSPGGKRISSYNEQFF; CDR3nt: TGTGCCATCAGTGGCCACAGTCCGGGGGGGAAGCGGATAAGCTCCTACAATGAGCAGTTCTTC
j_gene: TRBJ2-1; v_gene: TRBV5-1; abundance: many; d_gene: .; CDR3aa: CASSPSGLSSSYNEQFF; CDR3nt: TGCGCCAGCAGCCCGTCGGGACTCTCTAGCTCCTACAATGAGCAGTTCTTC
j_gene: TRBJ2-3; v_gene: TRBV19; abundance: many; d_gene: TRBD2; CDR3aa: CASRRSGSRTDTQYF; CDR3nt: TGTGCCAGTAGACGTAGCGGGAGCCGTACAGATACGCAGTATTTT
j_gene: TRBJ2-7; v_gene: TRBV20-1; abundance: many; d_gene: .; CDR3aa: CSASVVLTGEQYF; CDR3nt: TGCAGTGCTAGTGTCGTTTTGACGGGCGAGCAGTACTTC
j_gene: TRBJ2-7; v_gene: TRBV7-9; abundance: many; d_gene: .; CDR3aa: CASSLDSREQYF; CDR3nt: TGTGCCAGCAGCTTAGACAGTCGGGAGCAGTACTTC
j_gene: TRBJ1-5; v_gene: TRBV19; abundance: .; d_gene: .; CDR3aa: CASSIRSGKNTLYSNQPQHF; CDR3nt: TGTGCCAGTAGTATTAGATCGGGCAAGAACACCCTCTATAGCAATCAGCCCCAGCATTTT
j_gene: TRBJ2-2; v_gene: TRBV6-1; abundance: .; d_gene: .; CDR3aa: CASNRQTGELFF; CDR3nt: TGTGCCAGCAATCGCCAAACCGGGGAGCTGTTTTTT
j_gene: TRBJ1-1; v_gene: TRBV27; abundance: many; d_gene: .; CDR3aa: CASSLIAGQGTEAFF; CDR3nt: TGTGCCAGCAGTTTAATAGCGGGGCAGGGTACTGAAGCTTTCTTT
j_gene: TRBJ2-7; v_gene: TRBV27; abundance: .; d_gene: TRBD1; CDR3aa: CASREATGVDYEQYF; CDR3nt: TGTGCCAGCAGAGAAGCTACAGGGGTGGATTACGAGCAGTACTTC
j_gene: TRBJ2-7; v_gene: TRBV9; abundance: .; d_gene: TRBD2; CDR3aa: CASSAGTSGRGNYEQYF; CDR3nt: TGTGCCAGCAGCGCCGGGACTAGCGGGAGGGGGAACTACGAGCAGTACTTC
j_gene: TRBJ2-1; v_gene: TRBV2; abundance: .; d_gene: .; CDR3aa: CASSWGGGYEQFF; CDR3nt: TGTGCCAGCAGCTGGGGAGGGGGGTATGAGCAGTTCTTC
j_gene: TRBJ2-7; v_gene: TRBV18; abundance: .; d_gene: .; CDR3aa: CASSPRTNGEEQYF; CDR3nt: TGTGCCAGCTCACCAAGAACAAACGGTGAGGAGCAGTACTTC
j_gene: TRBJ2-7; v_gene: TRBV20-1; abundance: many; d_gene: .; CDR3aa: CSARTVSRYEQYF; CDR3nt: TGCAGTGCCCGGACAGTGTCGAGGTACGAGCAGTACTTC
j_gene: TRBJ1-5; v_gene: TRBV27; abundance: once; d_gene: .; CDR3aa: CAGSLGRKGQPQHF; CDR3nt: TGTGCCGGCAGTTTAGGACGGAAGGGTCAGCCCCAGCATTTT
j_gene: TRBJ2-1; v_gene: TRBV27; abundance: .; d_gene: .; CDR3aa: CASSFVGEGANEQFF; CDR3nt: TGTGCCAGCAGTTTTGTAGGAGAAGGGGCCAATGAGCAGTTCTTC
j_gene: TRBJ1-5; v_gene: TRBV7-9; abundance: few; d_gene: .; CDR3aa: CASSSAQGNQPQHF; CDR3nt: TGTGCCAGCAGCTCCGCTCAGGGCAATCAGCCCCAGCATTTT